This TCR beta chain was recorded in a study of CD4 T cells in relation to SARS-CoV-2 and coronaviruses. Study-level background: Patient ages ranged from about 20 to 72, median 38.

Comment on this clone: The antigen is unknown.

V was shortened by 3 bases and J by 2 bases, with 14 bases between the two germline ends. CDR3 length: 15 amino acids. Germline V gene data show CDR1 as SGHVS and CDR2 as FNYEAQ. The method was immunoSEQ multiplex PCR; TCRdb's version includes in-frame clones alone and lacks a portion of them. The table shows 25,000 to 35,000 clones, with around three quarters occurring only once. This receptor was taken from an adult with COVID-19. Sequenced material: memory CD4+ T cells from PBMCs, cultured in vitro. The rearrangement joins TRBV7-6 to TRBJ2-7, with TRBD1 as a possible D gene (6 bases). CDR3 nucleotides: TGTGCCAGCAGCTTTGGGCACAGGGAAACCTACGAGCAGTACTTC. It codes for CASSFGHRETYEQYF.